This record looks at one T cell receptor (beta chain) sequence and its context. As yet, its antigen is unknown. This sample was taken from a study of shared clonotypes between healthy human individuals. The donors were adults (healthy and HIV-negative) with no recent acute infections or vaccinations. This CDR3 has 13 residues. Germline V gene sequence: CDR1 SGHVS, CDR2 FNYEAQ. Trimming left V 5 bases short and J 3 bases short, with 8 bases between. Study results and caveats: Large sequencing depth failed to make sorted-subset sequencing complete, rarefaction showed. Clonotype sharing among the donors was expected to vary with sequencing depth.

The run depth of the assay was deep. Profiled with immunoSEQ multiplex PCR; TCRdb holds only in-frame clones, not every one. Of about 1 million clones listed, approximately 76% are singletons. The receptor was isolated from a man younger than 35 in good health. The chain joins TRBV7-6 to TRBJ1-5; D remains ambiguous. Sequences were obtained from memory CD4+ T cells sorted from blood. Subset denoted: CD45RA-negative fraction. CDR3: CASSPRANQPQHF. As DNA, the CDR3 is TGTGCCAGCAGCCCCCGTGCCAATCAGCCCCAGCATTTT.